What follows are 23 T cell receptor beta chains derived from one specimen sequenced in a study of OX40 agonist ivuxolimab in advanced cancers. Data came from immunoSEQ multiplex PCR; TCRdb stores just in-frame clones and leaves some out. Counted here are about 82,000 clones, over 80% occurring once; the ten biggest clones make up approximately 0.79%. The material was CD4+ or CD8+ T cells sorted from blood, obtained in a trial of the OX40 agonist ivuxolimab. Every receptor here comes from an adult with an advanced solid tumor such as melanoma, head and neck, liver or kidney cancer.

The V gene is TRBV6-5, the J gene TRBJ2-1, with 12 positions matching TRBD1. CDR1 is MNHEY, CDR2 SVGAGI, per germline. V gave up 6 bases and J gave up 7 bases; unmatched junction bases: 7. This CDR3 region has 15 residues. In nucleotides, the CDR3 is TGTGCCAGCAGCCGTGGGACAGGGGGCACGAATGAGCAGTTCTTC. This translates into CASSRGTGGTNEQFF.

The V call is TRBV18, the J call TRBJ2-5, with D tentatively TRBD2 (5 bases). The CDR3 is 14 amino acids. The V and J ends lost 3 bases and 2 bases respectively, with 10 bases between them. CDR1 is KGHSH, CDR2 LQKENI, per germline. The CDR3 here is CASSPNGDQETQYF. CDR3 bases: TGTGCCAGCTCACCGAACGGGGATCAAGAGACCCAGTACTTC.

The table lists this clone with a count of one. V and J are TRBV4-2 and TRBJ1-5; D perhaps matches TRBD1 (5 bases). From germline, CDR1 is LGHNA and CDR2 YNFKEQ. Trimming pared 1 base from V and 7 bases from J, leaving 11 bases between. CDR3 length: 14 amino acids. The CDR3 nucleotides are TGTGCCAGCAGCCAAGCTCCAGGGAACCAGCCCCAGCATTTT. Amino acids: CASSQAPGNQPQHF.

The chain employs TRBV7-2 and TRBJ2-3, with D perhaps TRBD1 or TRBD2 (5 bases each). V lost 4 bases and J 0 bases, leaving 14 bases between the germline ends. The CDR3 runs 16 residues. Germline loops: CDR1 SGHTA, CDR2 FQGNSA. CDR3 region: CASSSPSGASTDTQYF. The CDR3 DNA is TGTGCCAGCAGCTCTCCTTCCGGGGCTAGCACAGATACGCAGTATTTT.

The chain combines TRBV7-3 with TRBJ2-1; 13 positions agree with TRBD2. This CDR3 region has 17 residues. Germline trimming cut 5 bases from V and 8 bases from J; bases unmatched to any gene: 12. Germline V gene sequence: CDR1 SGHTA, CDR2 FQGTGA. The CDR3 region is CASSPTSTSGGSDEQFF. The CDR3 DNA follows: TGTGCCAGCAGCCCCACCTCGACTAGCGGGGGGTCGGATGAGCAGTTCTTC.

This chain links TRBV4-2 with TRBJ1-2; D might be TRBD1 (5 bases). Trimming stripped 0 bases from V and 0 bases from J, with 8 bases between. The CDR3 consists of 15 residues. CDR1 and CDR2 (germline): LGHNA, YNFKEQ. The CDR3 coding sequence is TGTGCCAGCAGCCAAGACGCAGGGACTAACTATGGCTACACCTTC. Translating gives CASSQDAGTNYGYTF.

This sequence joins TRBV18 and TRBJ2-3; 11 bases are a match to TRBD2. The CDR3 length is 16 residues. The J segment lost 1 base and the V segment lost 2 bases, leaving 2 bases of the junction unmatched. Germline values: CDR1 KGHSH, CDR2 LQKENI. CDR3 nucleotides: TGTGCCAGCTCACCAGAGACTAGCGGGGGCACAGATACGCAGTATTTT. It is translated as CASSPETSGGTDTQYF.

The chain joins TRBV30 to TRBJ1-3; unclear D gene. Trimming shortened V by 2 bases and J by 1 base, and 12 bases separated the two germline ends. The CDR3 runs to 15 residues. CDR1 and CDR2 from the germline V gene are GTSNPN and SVGIG (reference sequence). The CDR3 region has the DNA TGTGCCTGGAGTTCCGGCATCTCGTCTGGAAACACCATATATTTT. This translates into CAWSSGISSGNTIYF. Looking up the rest from reference TRBV30 and TRBJ1-3 gives the full variable domain: SQTIHQWPATLVQPVGSPLSLECTVEGTSNPNLYWYRQAAGRGLQLLFYSVGIGQISSEVPQNLSASRPQDRQFILSSKKLLLSDSGFYLCAWSSGISSGNTIYFGEGSWLTVV.

The chain has TRBV19 and TRBJ1-1, with D maybe TRBD1 (5 bases). Trimming left V 6 bases short and J 5 bases short, with 16 bases between. This CDR3 is 14 amino acids long. CDR1 is LNHDA, CDR2 SQIVND, per germline (reference sequence). The CDR3 DNA reads TGTGCCAGTAGCCCCAGGGAGGTAGGGACTGAAGCTTTCTTT. It translates to CASSPREVGTEAFF.

The J gene is TRBJ2-7, the V gene TRBV5-4; possibly TRBD2 for D (7 bases). This CDR3 spans 16 amino acids. V was trimmed by 1 base and J by 1 base, leaving 15 bases between them. Germline V gene data show CDR1 as SGHNT and CDR2 as YYREEE (reference sequence). The CDR3 coding sequence is TGTGCCAGCAGCTTGTTGGGGGGGGCCCTGTCCTACGAGCAGTACTTC. It codes for CASSLLGGALSYEQYF.

This clone occurred a few times. The chain has TRBV19 and TRBJ2-5; TRBD2 agrees at 8 bases. The CDR3 runs 15 residues. Per germline, CDR1 LNHDA and CDR2 SQIVND (reference sequence). J lost 1 base, V lost 5 bases, and 6 bases had no gene match. The CDR3 nucleotides are TGTGCCAGTAGTTTAGCGGGGCAACGCCAAGAGACCCAGTACTTC. Translation: CASSLAGQRQETQYF.

This clone has just one count. V and J are TRBV18 and TRBJ1-1; 10 nucleotides line up with TRBD1. This CDR3 region has 15 residues. Germline CDR1 is KGHSH and CDR2 is LQKENI. J lost 3 bases, V lost 4 bases, and 5 bases had no gene match. The chain's CDR3 is CASSLRTGGDTEAFF. CDR3 nucleotides: TGTGCCAGCTCACTTCGGACAGGGGGGGACACTGAAGCTTTCTTT.

This clone was seen only once. The V and J genes are TRBV11-2 and TRBJ2-6; TRBD2 is a possible D gene (6 bases). The CDR3 is 19 residues long. Between the trimmed V and J ends, which lost 4 bases and 2 bases, there was a span of 21 bases. Germline values: CDR1 SGHAT, CDR2 FQNNGV. The CDR3 coding sequence is TGTGCCAGCAGCTCAGGTCGGGGGTATCGAAGAGCTGGGGCCAACGTCCTGACTTTC. This sequence encodes CASSSGRGYRRAGANVLTF.

This clone was picked up one time. The chain combines TRBV9 with TRBJ2-3; TRBD2 matches at 11 bases. V shed 0 bases, J shed 1 base, and the junction held 7 bases outside the gene matches. The CDR3 runs 18 residues. Germline V lookup: CDR1 SGDLS, CDR2 YYNGEE. The CDR3 coding sequence is TGTGCCAGCAGCGTAGGGGGACTAGCGGCTGCACGCACAGATACGCAGTATTTT. Amino acids: CASSVGGLAAARTDTQYF.

This clone was recorded a few times. This rearrangement joins TRBV4-3 to TRBJ1-1, with a weak D call TRBD1 (5 bases). The V end lost 0 bases, the J end lost 6 bases, and 8 bases lay between the germline ends. The CDR3 covers 13 residues. Germline loops: CDR1 LGHNA, CDR2 YSLEER. The CDR3 region is CASSQEWGPEAFF. CDR3 nucleotides: TGCGCCAGCAGCCAAGAATGGGGACCTGAAGCTTTCTTT.

In its sample, this clone was seen once. The J gene is TRBJ2-5, the V gene TRBV2; weak D call: TRBD2 (6 bases). The CDR3 totals 12 residues. The V end lost 5 bases, the J end lost 5 bases, and 9 bases lay between the germline ends. Germline loops: CDR1 SNHLY, CDR2 FYNNEI. CDR3 in amino acids: CASSRGSETQYF. The CDR3 DNA follows: TGTGCCAGCAGTCGGGGGTCGGAGACCCAGTACTTC. The variable domain in full, completed from reference TRBV2 and TRBJ2-5, reads EPEVTQTPSHQVTQMGQEVILRCVPISNHLYFYWYRQILGQKVEFLVSFYNNEISEKSEIFDDQFSVERPDGSNFTLKIRSTKLEDSAMYFCASSRGSETQYFGPGTRLLVL.

This rearrangement joins TRBV11-2 to TRBJ2-3, with a weak D call TRBD2 (6 bases). The V gene lost 5 bases and the J gene lost 8 bases, with 11 bases spanning the gap. Looked up from germline, CDR1 is SGHAT and CDR2 is FQNNGV. The CDR3 is 12 residues long. CDR3 in DNA: TGTGCCAGCAGCACCGTGGGGGGTACGCAGTATTTT. Translating gives CASSTVGGTQYF.

The J gene is TRBJ1-2, the V gene TRBV14, with unresolved D. In germline, CDR1 is SGHDN, CDR2 FVKESK. The CDR3 spans 13 residues. Trimming cost V 4 bases and J 9 bases, with 15 bases left between them. Here the CDR3 DNA reads TGTGCCAGCAGCCCTTCGCCAGCCGTTCGCTACACCTTC. Translated, it gives CASSPSPAVRYTF. The full variable domain, its missing parts supplied by reference TRBV14 and TRBJ1-2, is EAGVTQFPSHSVIEKGQTVTLRCDPISGHDNLYWYRRVMGKEIKFLLHFVKESKQDESGMPNNRFLAERTGGTYSTLKVQPAELEDSGVYFCASSPSPAVRYTFGSGTRLTVV.

The chain links TRBV11-2 to TRBJ1-2; possibly TRBD1 for D (6 bases). The germline CDR1 and CDR2 sequences are SGHAT and FQNNGV. The CDR3 is 14 residues long. V lost 4 bases, J lost 6 bases, and 15 bases lay in between. The CDR3 nucleotides are TGTGCCAGCAGCTCGCTACGGGACACCCATGGCTACACCTTC. Translating gives CASSSLRDTHGYTF.

The genes are TRBV14 and TRBJ2-7, with 8 bases that match TRBD1. Germline V gene data show CDR1 as SGHDN and CDR2 as FVKESK. CDR3 length: 15 amino acids. The V segment lost 8 bases and the J segment 0 bases; nucleotides outside the gene matches: 9. CDR3 in amino acids: CASGRTGGSSYEQYF. DNA of the CDR3: TGTGCCAGCGGGCGAACAGGGGGGAGCTCCTACGAGCAGTACTTC.

V usage is TRBV2 and J usage is TRBJ1-2, with 7 bases fitting TRBD1. CDR1 SNHLY and CDR2 FYNNEI come from the germline V gene. This CDR3 is 14 amino acids long. V was clipped by 3 bases and J by 6 bases; unmatched bases: 7. CDR3 protein: CASSDATGRNGYTF. The DNA for the CDR3 is TGTGCCAGCAGTGACGCGACAGGGCGGAATGGCTACACCTTC.

This clone was observed a few times. This chain links TRBV7-3 with TRBJ1-6; D ambiguous. Germline CDR1 reads SGHTA; CDR2 reads FQGTGA. Between the trimmed V and J ends, which lost 1 base and 8 bases, there was a span of 6 bases. This CDR3 is built from 13 residues. CDR3 residues: CASSLMDHSPLHF. The DNA for the CDR3 is TGTGCCAGCAGCTTAATGGATCATTCACCCCTCCACTTT.

The chain links TRBV5-4 to TRBJ1-1, with a possible D match to TRBD1 (5 bases). Germline V lookup: CDR1 SGHNT, CDR2 YYREEE (reference sequence). The CDR3 covers 14 residues. The V end lost 6 bases, the J end lost 1 base, and 13 bases lay between the germline ends. As DNA, the CDR3 is TGTGCCAGCACCCTGTCGCAGGGGAACACTGAAGCTTTCTTT. Its translation: CASTLSQGNTEAFF.